In this sample, the clone carrying this T cell receptor (beta chain) turned up a few times. Its target is not known. The data derive from a study of response to subunit inactivated influenza vaccine. General study results and limits: It was the authors' suggestion that each seasonal influenza vaccination recruits few new T cells.

The CDR3 contains 16 residues. V lost 4 bases and J 0 bases, leaving 13 bases between the germline ends. CDR1 is SEHNR, CDR2 FQNEAQ, per germline (reference sequence). TCRdb fed the RT-PCR reads into MiXCR, producing one record per CDR3 protein. The sample has about 150,000 distinct CDR3 sequences; around a tenth are singletons. The chain links TRBV7-9 to TRBJ2-1; D possibly corresponds to TRBD2 (7 bases). This receptor was obtained from a man aged 45 to 75 who received an inactivated influenza vaccine. The sample consisted of CD8+ T cells sorted from PBMCs, taken about 24 months after vaccination. In DNA, the CDR3 is TGTGCCAGCAGCTATCGGCGGGGGCTCTCCTACAATGAGCAGTTCTTC. Its translation is CASSYRRGLSYNEQFF.